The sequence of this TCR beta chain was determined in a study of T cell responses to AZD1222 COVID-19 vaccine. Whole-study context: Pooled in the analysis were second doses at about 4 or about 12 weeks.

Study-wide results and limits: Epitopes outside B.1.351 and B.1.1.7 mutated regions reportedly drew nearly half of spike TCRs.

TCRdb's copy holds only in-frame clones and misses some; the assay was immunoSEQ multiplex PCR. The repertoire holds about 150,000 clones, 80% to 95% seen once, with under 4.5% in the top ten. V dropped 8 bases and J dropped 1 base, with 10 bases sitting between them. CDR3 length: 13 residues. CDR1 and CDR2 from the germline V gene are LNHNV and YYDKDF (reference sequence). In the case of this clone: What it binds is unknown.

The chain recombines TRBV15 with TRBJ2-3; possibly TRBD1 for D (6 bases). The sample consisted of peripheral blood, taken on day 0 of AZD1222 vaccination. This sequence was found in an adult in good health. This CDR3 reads CATAGQRTDTQYF. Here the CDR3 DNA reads TGTGCCACCGCCGGACAGCGCACAGATACGCAGTATTTT.